A selection of T cell receptor beta chains follows, all from one sample in a study of T-cell reconstitution after alpha-beta-depleted transplantation in children. TCRdb analysed the PCR reads with MiXCR anew, one entry per CDR3 protein. The data contain some 450,000 distinct CDR3 sequences, 43% of them singletons. Sequenced here: PBMCs, sampled before TCRalphabeta/CD19-depleted stem cell transplant. These receptors were obtained from a girl aged 2 to 9 with aplastic anemia, due to receive a stem cell transplant. CDR3s include the opening cysteine and the closing phenylalanine or tryptophan. D genes are given only for firm matches. Some rows mark clone size as missing; the rest say once, few, many or name a class of expanded clone.

>TRBV13|-|-|TRBJ2-1
TGTGCCAGCAGCTTACGCAGGGCCGGGCTTTACAATGAGCAGTTCTTC
CASSLRRAGLYNEQFF
>TRBV11-2|-|TRBD1|TRBJ2-1
TGTGCCAGCAGCCCGCGACCAGTGACAGGGCTCTTTAGCAATGAGCAGTTCTTC
CASSPRPVTGLFSNEQFF
>TRBV20-1|-|TRBD2|TRBJ2-1
TGCAGTGTCCCGAGGGCTAGCGGGTCCTCCTACAATGAGCAGTTCTTC
CSVPRASGSSYNEQFF
>TRBV7-2|many|TRBD2|TRBJ2-7
TGTGCCAGCAGCTTCTTAGCGGGAGGCTCCTACGAGCAGTACTTC
CASSFLAGGSYEQYF
>TRBV7-3|many|TRBD2|TRBJ2-1
TGTGCCAGCAGCTCCGGGACTAGCTCCTACAATGAGCAGTTCTTC
CASSSGTSSYNEQFF
>TRBV15|-|TRBD2|TRBJ2-5
TGTGCCACCAGCAGAAAAGCTAGCGGGGGGGCTGGAGAGACCCAGTACTTC
CATSRKASGGAGETQYF
>TRBV10-3|-|TRBD2|TRBJ2-3
TGTGCCACCTTCCAGCGGGGGACCCAGTCAGATACGCAGTATTTT
CATFQRGTQSDTQYF
>TRBV6-1|-|-|TRBJ1-1
TGTGCCAGCTCCCCTCCTCCGGAGATGAACACTGAAGCTTTCTTT
CASSPPPEMNTEAFF
>TRBV19|few|-|TRBJ2-2
TGTGCCAGTAGTATAGATCCTATAGCCGGGGAGCTGTTTTTT
CASSIDPIAGELFF
>TRBV5-4|few|TRBD1|TRBJ2-5
TGTGCCAGCAGAGATCAGGGGGCGAGCCAAGAGACCCAGTACTTC
CASRDQGASQETQYF
>TRBV27|once|TRBD2|TRBJ2-1
TGCACCAGCAGTTCGCGACTAGCGGGACCTTACAATGAGCAGTTCTTC
CTSSSRLAGPYNEQFF
>TRBV27|-|TRBD2|TRBJ2-7
TGTGCCAGCAGTTCGCCGACTAGCCGATACGAGCAGTACTTC
CASSSPTSRYEQYF
>TRBV7-9|-|-|TRBJ2-1
TGTGCCAGCAGCTTAAGGGCAGGGGTTATCCCCAATGAGCAGTTCTTC
CASSLRAGVIPNEQFF
>TRBV28|few|TRBD2|TRBJ2-5
TGTGCCAGCAGTAGGGGCCTAGCGGGAGGCAGAACCCAAGAGACCCAGTACTTC
CASSRGLAGGRTQETQYF
>TRBV5-1|many|-|TRBJ2-4
TGCGCCAGCAGCTGGGGGGGGCGCGAAAACATTCAGTACTTC
CASSWGGRENIQYF
>TRBV28|-|-|TRBJ1-2
TGTGCCAGCACCCCCGGGGCGGGGCCTACAGCCTATGGCTACACCTTC
CASTPGAGPTAYGYTF
>TRBV5-1|-|TRBD1|TRBJ1-1
TGCGCCAGCAGCTTGGTGGCAGGGGGGACGGCTGAAGCTTTCTTT
CASSLVAGGTAEAFF
>TRBV3-1|few|TRBD2|TRBJ2-1
TGTGCCAGCAGCCAACTTAGCGGGAGGAAGCAGTTCTTC
CASSQLSGRKQFF
>TRBV7-2|few|-|TRBJ2-7
TGTGCCAGCAGCTTCGGCAGGGGCAACGAGCAGTACTTC
CASSFGRGNEQYF
>TRBV5-1|once|-|TRBJ2-5
TGCGCCAGCAGCTTCCCGGGGGCGGGGAAAGAGACCCAGTACTTC
CASSFPGAGKETQYF
>TRBV18|many|-|TRBJ2-5
TGTGCCAGCTCATCACCCCCCGGGCAAGAGACCCAGTACTTC
CASSSPPGQETQYF
>TRBV28|many|-|TRBJ2-7
TGTGCCAGCAAGGGGGACCCTCTCTACGAGCAGTACTTC
CASKGDPLYEQYF
>TRBV5-1|-|-|TRBJ2-6
TGCGCCAGCAGCTTGGGACATTCGAGCTCTGGGGCCAACGTCCTGACTTTC
CASSLGHSSSGANVLTF
>TRBV6-5|few|-|TRBJ2-3
TGTGCCAGCAGTTCACTGGGAGATACGCAGTATTTT
CASSSLGDTQYF
>TRBV11-1|many|TRBD1|TRBJ2-7
TGTGCCAGCAGGACAGGGTTCGGCGAGCAGTACTTC
CASRTGFGEQYF
>TRBV7-2|many|-|TRBJ2-1
TGTGCCAGCAGCTCCGCTAGTGGCTACAATGAGCAGTTCTTC
CASSSASGYNEQFF
>TRBV20-1|-|TRBD1|TRBJ2-5
TGCAGTGCTAGAGAGCAGGGGGCCTGGGAGACCCAGTACTTC
CSAREQGAWETQYF
>TRBV28|-|-|TRBJ1-1
TGTGCCAGCGTAAATTCTCCGAACACTGAAGCTTTCTTT
CASVNSPNTEAFF
>TRBV4-1|-|-|TRBJ2-7
TGCGCCAGCAGCCAAGTAGTGGCCAAAGGGGAGCAGTACTTC
CASSQVVAKGEQYF
>TRBV9|-|-|TRBJ2-1
TGTGCCAGCAGCGTAGACAGGCGTGCAGATGAGGACAATGAGCAGTTCTTC
CASSVDRRADEDNEQFF
>TRBV20-1|-|-|TRBJ2-3
TGCAGTGCTAGATTCCCCGGCGGAGCAGATACGCAGTATTTT
CSARFPGGADTQYF
>TRBV6-2/TRBV6-3|few|TRBD2|TRBJ2-1
TGTGCCAGCAGGCTGGGACTAGCCGGTTACAATGAGCAGTTCTTC
CASRLGLAGYNEQFF
>TRBV12-3/TRBV12-4|few|-|TRBJ1-1
TGTGCCAGCAGTTTTATGCAGGGTGCTGAAGCTTTCTTT
CASSFMQGAEAFF
>TRBV20-1|many|TRBD2|TRBJ2-2
TGCAGTGCTAGAAAGACTAGCGTCATCGCGAACACCGGGGAGCTGTTTTTT
CSARKTSVIANTGELFF
>TRBV28|-|-|TRBJ2-7
TGTGCCAGCAGTTGGGAACGGGAAAGGGTCGAGCAGTACTTC
CASSWERERVEQYF
>TRBV6-6|-|-|TRBJ2-2
TGTGCCAGCAGGGCCGAGGGGACCGGGGAGCTGTTTTTT
CASRAEGTGELFF
>TRBV7-3|-|-|TRBJ2-2
TGTGCCAGCAGCTTAAAGGGGGGGCCGACCCCAACTAACACCGGGGAGCTGTTTTTT
CASSLKGGPTPTNTGELFF
>TRBV20-1|-|-|TRBJ2-1
TGCAGTGCTAGAGATAGGGCCAAGAACAATGAGCAGTTCTTC
CSARDRAKNNEQFF
>TRBV27|-|-|TRBJ2-6
TGTGCCAGCAGTACCCGGGAAACTGGGGCCAACGTCCTGACTTTC
CASSTRETGANVLTF
>TRBV6-1|-|-|TRBJ2-1
TGTGCCAGCAGCCGCTCTTGGACCGCGGATGAGCAGTTCTTC
CASSRSWTADEQFF
>TRBV3-1|-|-|TRBJ2-1
TGTGCCAGCAGCCAAGATCGGGTGGGGGAGCAGTTCTTC
CASSQDRVGEQFF
>TRBV12-3/TRBV12-4|-|-|TRBJ2-2
TGTGCCAGCAGCCGGACTCAGACAGGGGAGCTGTTTTTT
CASSRTQTGELFF
>TRBV6-2/TRBV6-3|-|-|TRBJ2-7
TGTGCCAGCAGTTACGTGTCGTCCTACGAGCAGTACTTC
CASSYVSSYEQYF
>TRBV20-1|-|TRBD1|TRBJ1-3
TGCAGTGCTCCATCTTACACAGGGGGCTCTGGAAACACCATATATTTT
CSAPSYTGGSGNTIYF
>TRBV10-2|many|-|TRBJ1-2
TGCGCCAGCAGGGCCTCGGGTGAAGCTAACTATGGCTACACCTTC
CASRASGEANYGYTF
>TRBV7-2|few|-|TRBJ2-7
TGTGCCAGCAGCCTTCAACAGGGTTCTCGGGAGCAGTACTTC
CASSLQQGSREQYF